This is a list of T cell receptor beta chains from one sample in a study of CD8 T cells in ankylosing spondylitis. TCRdb re-called the 5' RACE reads through MiXCR, storing one row per CDR3 protein. The repertoire holds 350,000 to 450,000 distinct CDR3 sequences, 25% to 30% seen once, with 0.75% to 0.9% in the top ten. The sample was blood, either unsorted or a sorted T cell fraction (not recorded which). Receptors were obtained from a male donor with ankylosing spondylitis. CDR3s include the opening cysteine and the closing phenylalanine or tryptophan. Each record gives: clone size, D gene, V gene, J gene, CDR3 protein, CDR3 DNA. A D gene is named only where the DNA matches it firmly. Not all rows give a size; the values are once, few, many and, for expanded clones, a class.

>.|.|TRBV28|TRBJ2-1
CASSLAGALGLHNEQFF
TGTGCCAGCAGCCTCGCTGGGGCCCTGGGTTTGCACAATGAGCAGTTCTTC
>few|.|TRBV10-2|TRBJ1-6
CASSERGGTDSPLHF
TGCGCCAGCAGTGAGAGAGGAGGTACAGATTCACCCCTCCACTTT
>.|.|TRBV5-1|TRBJ1-4
CASSQAGSNEKLFF
TGCGCCAGCAGCCAAGCCGGGTCCAATGAAAAACTGTTTTTT
>few|.|TRBV7-9|TRBJ1-6
CASSLAGTARNSPLHF
TGTGCCAGCAGCTTAGCGGGGACGGCCCGAAATTCACCCCTCCACTTT
>.|.|TRBV20-1|TRBJ2-1
CSALGQLMSPTGRAEQFF
TGCAGTGCCCTTGGACAGCTTATGTCCCCTACGGGCCGGGCTGAGCAGTTCTTC
>.|TRBD1|TRBV24-1|TRBJ2-2
CATSDPPGTGAGELFF
TGTGCCACCAGTGATCCCCCCGGGACAGGGGCCGGGGAGCTGTTTTTT
>few|TRBD2|TRBV7-9|TRBJ2-3
CASSSPGAGGSTDTQYF
TGTGCCAGCAGCTCCCCCGGGGCGGGAGGCAGCACAGATACGCAGTATTTT
>many|TRBD1|TRBV5-1|TRBJ2-2
CASSSPGTGAGELFF
TGCGCCAGCAGCAGTCCCGGGACAGGGGCCGGGGAGCTGTTTTTT
>.|TRBD1|TRBV6-1|TRBJ2-7
CASSERQGLAYEQYF
TGTGCCAGCAGTGAAAGACAGGGGTTAGCCTACGAGCAGTACTTC
>few|TRBD2|TRBV20-1|TRBJ2-1
CSARDRLAGGRFF
TGCAGTGCTAGAGATCGGTTGGCGGGAGGCCGGTTCTTC
>.|TRBD1|TRBV29-1|TRBJ2-2
CSVNSGTGRFGELFF
TGCAGCGTCAACTCCGGGACAGGACGGTTCGGGGAGCTGTTTTTT
>.|.|TRBV11-2|TRBJ2-7
CASSFFSLEEIYRYEQYF
TGTGCCAGCAGCTTTTTTTCATTAGAAGAGATTTACCGCTACGAGCAGTACTTC
>many|TRBD2|TRBV20-1|TRBJ2-5
CSARISGRRETQYF
TGCAGTGCTAGAATTAGCGGGAGGCGGGAGACCCAGTACTTC
>.|.|TRBV7-9|TRBJ2-5
CASSFGGGFEETQYF
TGTGCCAGCAGCTTCGGAGGGGGGTTTGAAGAGACCCAGTACTTC
>few|.|TRBV2|TRBJ2-1
CASRDSSSYNEQFF
TGTGCCAGCAGGGACTCGAGCTCCTACAATGAGCAGTTCTTC
>.|.|TRBV20-1|TRBJ1-1
CSARRQALNTEAFF
TGCAGTGCTAGACGACAGGCCTTGAACACTGAAGCTTTCTTT
>.|TRBD1|TRBV29-1|TRBJ1-1
CSADRVNTEAFF
TGCAGCGCTGACAGGGTAAACACTGAAGCTTTCTTT
>.|.|TRBV14|TRBJ1-6
CASSQGREYSPLHF
TGTGCCAGCAGCCAAGGACGGGAGTATTCACCCCTCCACTTT
>many|.|TRBV15|TRBJ1-3
CATSRDPHSGNTIYF
TGTGCCACCAGCAGAGATCCCCACTCTGGAAACACCATATATTTT
>.|.|TRBV12-3/TRBV12-4|TRBJ2-1
CASRYSYEQFF
TGTGCCAGCAGATATAGCTATGAGCAGTTCTTC
>.|.|TRBV5-1|TRBJ1-3
CASSSLSGVEGNTIYF
TGCGCCAGCAGCTCCTTATCAGGGGTGGAAGGAAACACCATATATTTT
>many|TRBD2|TRBV12-3/TRBV12-4|TRBJ2-1
CASSRLAGPYNEQFF
TGTGCCAGCAGTCGATTAGCGGGCCCATACAATGAGCAGTTCTTC
>.|TRBD1|TRBV5-6|TRBJ2-1
CASRRDRTPGGQFF
TGTGCCAGCCGCCGGGACAGGACCCCGGGTGGGCAGTTCTTC
>.|.|TRBV19|TRBJ1-1
CASSFVREAFF
TGTGCCAGTAGTTTTGTACGTGAAGCTTTCTTT
>.|TRBD1|TRBV5-1|TRBJ1-3
CASSLTPGQTLSGNTIYF
TGCGCCAGCAGCTTAACACCGGGACAGACTCTCTCTGGAAACACCATATATTTT
>few|.|TRBV5-1|TRBJ1-2
CASSSDSTSRGYTF
TGCGCCAGCAGCTCGGACAGCACCTCCAGAGGCTACACCTTC
>few|TRBD2|TRBV5-1|TRBJ2-3
CASSLGLAGGEDTQYF
TGCGCCAGCAGCTTGGGACTAGCGGGAGGGGAAGATACGCAGTATTTT
>few|TRBD2|TRBV7-8|TRBJ2-2
CAARRGDYHTGELFF
TGTGCCGCACGACGCGGGGACTACCACACCGGGGAGCTGTTTTTT
>.|.|TRBV10-3|TRBJ2-3
CAISEIAIEDTQYF
TGTGCCATCAGTGAGATAGCGATCGAAGATACGCAGTATTTT
>few|TRBD1|TRBV6-1|TRBJ2-2
CASSVRQGRTGELFF
TGTGCCAGCAGTGTCCGACAGGGAAGGACCGGGGAGCTGTTTTTT
>few|TRBD2|TRBV5-1|TRBJ2-7
CASSLTSRGLAGGEQYF
TGCGCCAGCAGCCTGACCTCCCGGGGACTAGCGGGAGGCGAGCAGTACTTC
>.|.|TRBV27|TRBJ2-1
CASSFLGANEQFF
TGTGCCAGCAGTTTTTTAGGGGCGAATGAGCAGTTCTTC
>.|.|TRBV6-1|TRBJ1-5
CASSETYQPQHF
TGTGCCAGCAGTGAAACTTATCAGCCCCAGCATTTT
>few|TRBD2|TRBV20-1|TRBJ2-5
CSASNSGTSGRFQETQYF
TGCAGTGCTAGTAATTCCGGGACTAGCGGGAGGTTTCAAGAGACCCAGTACTTC
>.|.|TRBV18|TRBJ2-6
CASSQTVGSSGANVLTF
TGTGCCAGCTCACAGACAGTGGGAAGCTCTGGGGCCAACGTCCTGACTTTC
>.|TRBD2|TRBV7-9|TRBJ2-1
CASSLGTSGRGDNEQFF
TGTGCCAGCAGCTTAGGGACTAGCGGGAGGGGAGACAATGAGCAGTTCTTC
>.|.|TRBV6-1|TRBJ2-1
CASNAGWDTGQFF
TGTGCCAGCAACGCAGGGTGGGATACTGGGCAGTTCTTC
>few|.|TRBV2|TRBJ1-3
CASSLNQGLAGNTIYF
TGTGCCAGCAGTCTTAACCAGGGGTTGGCTGGAAACACCATATATTTT
>once|.|TRBV29-1|TRBJ2-1
CSVEPFTTYNEQFF
TGCAGCGTAGAACCCTTTACGACCTACAATGAGCAGTTCTTC
>few|.|TRBV5-6|TRBJ2-1
CASSLVVKGYNEQFF
TGTGCCAGCAGCTTGGTTGTCAAGGGGTACAATGAGCAGTTCTTC
>.|.|TRBV5-1|TRBJ1-1
CASSLEQGGTEAFF
TGCGCCAGCAGCTTAGAACAGGGTGGGACTGAAGCTTTCTTT
>.|TRBD2|TRBV5-1|TRBJ2-7
CASRTLAGGNSYEQYF
TGCGCCAGCAGGACCCTAGCGGGAGGAAACTCCTACGAGCAGTACTTC
>.|TRBD1|TRBV12-3/TRBV12-4|TRBJ1-2
CASTLGGQFYGYTF
TGTGCCAGCACTTTAGGGGGACAGTTCTATGGCTACACCTTC
>few|TRBD1|TRBV20-1|TRBJ1-6
CSARVDRDSPLHF
TGCAGTGCTAGAGTGGACAGGGATTCACCCCTCCACTTT
>few|.|TRBV5-5|TRBJ2-1
CASSLDRYSSYNEQFF
TGTGCCAGCAGCTTGGATCGGTATAGCTCCTACAATGAGCAGTTCTTC
>.|.|TRBV10-3|TRBJ2-7
CAISESRTYEQYF
TGTGCCATCAGTGAGTCTAGGACCTACGAGCAGTACTTC
>.|.|TRBV14|TRBJ1-5
CASSQSGSPNQPQHF
TGTGCCAGCAGCCAGAGTGGGAGCCCCAATCAGCCCCAGCATTTT
>.|TRBD1|TRBV30|TRBJ2-1
CAWSVGTAYNEQFF
TGTGCCTGGAGTGTCGGGACAGCATACAATGAGCAGTTCTTC